Presented here are 22 T cell receptor beta chains from one specimen sequenced in a study of cytomegalovirus exposure and HLA in healthy donors. PCR used 60 Vbeta primers and 13 Jbeta primers. Sequencing was performed with immunoSEQ multiplex PCR; in TCRdb, only in-frame clones are kept and a portion is missing. The sample has under 90,000 clones, 75% seen once; the top ten hold under 2.5%. Sequenced: PBMCs. The receptors shown here come from a man in his forties in good health and CMV-seronegative.

This sequence joins TRBV30 and TRBJ1-2; no reliable D call. This CDR3 comprises 11 residues. Trimming cost V 3 bases and J 8 bases, with 10 bases left between them. Per the germline V gene, CDR1 is GTSNPN and CDR2 is SVGIG (reference sequence). The CDR3 DNA sequence: TGTGCCTGGAGGGACTATGGGGGCTACACCTTC. This gives the protein CAWRDYGGYTF. The complete variable domain, with remaining parts taken from reference TRBV30 and TRBJ1-2, reads SQTIHQWPATLVQPVGSPLSLECTVEGTSNPNLYWYRQAAGRGLQLLFYSVGIGQISSEVPQNLSASRPQDRQFILSSKKLLLSDSGFYLCAWRDYGGYTFGSGTRLTVV.

The DNA of the CDR3 is TGTGCCAGCAGCTTAGCCCCCGGGGAGACCCAGTACTTC. This gives the protein CASSLAPGETQYF. The rearrangement uses TRBV7-8 and TRBJ2-5; no definite D call. Trimming removed 0 bases at V and 5 bases at J, with 7 bases between. In germline, CDR1 is SGHVS, CDR2 FQNEAQ. This CDR3 has 13 residues.

This chain joins TRBV9 and TRBJ1-4, with 7 bases identical to TRBD1. From germline, CDR1 is SGDLS and CDR2 YYNGEE. V lost 4 bases and J lost 4; bases outside the gene matches: 4. The CDR3 length is 14 residues. The CDR3 region has the DNA TGTGCCAGCAGCCCTACAGGGGTTAATGAAAAACTGTTTTTT. Amino acid sequence: CASSPTGVNEKLFF.

V usage is TRBV28 and J usage is TRBJ2-7; TRBD1 agrees at 9 bases. V was clipped by 5 bases and J by 3 bases; unmatched bases: 5. This CDR3 comprises 14 residues. The germline gives CDR1 MDHEN, CDR2 SYDVKM. The chain's CDR3 is CASSETGGGYEQYF. CDR3 DNA sequence: TGTGCCAGCAGTGAGACAGGGGGAGGCTACGAGCAGTACTTC.

J is TRBJ2-7 and V is TRBV19; TRBD1 matches 10 bases. Germline CDR1 LNHDA, CDR2 SQIVND (reference sequence). This CDR3 has 13 amino acids. With 6 bases clipped from V and 4 bases from J, the junction kept 3 bases outside the gene matches. The CDR3: CASRDRGTYEQYF. DNA of the CDR3: TGTGCCAGTAGGGACAGGGGGACTTACGAGCAGTACTTC.

The table lists this clone with a count of one. The chain couples TRBV4-1 to TRBJ2-7; 7 bases match TRBD2. With 2 bases clipped from V and 2 bases from J, the junction kept 6 bases outside the gene matches. The germline V gene has CDR1 MGHRA and CDR2 YSYEKL. The CDR3 contains 15 residues. For the CDR3, the DNA is TGCGCCAGCAGCCAACGGGCGGGAGCCCCCTACGAGCAGTACTTC. Translation gives CASSQRAGAPYEQYF.

This clone occurred a few times. V gene TRBV28 combines with J gene TRBJ1-5, with D possibly TRBD1 on 5 matching bases. The germline V gene has CDR1 MDHEN and CDR2 SYDVKM. This CDR3 has 19 residues. V dropped 6 bases and J dropped 2 bases, with 26 bases sitting between them. The CDR3 DNA reads TGTGCCAGCAGCGACACCAGGGAATGGAGGGTGCAAGGCAATCAGCCCCAGCATTTT. It codes for CASSDTREWRVQGNQPQHF.

CDR3 DNA sequence: TGCAGCGCTAAGTCTTCAGGGGCCGGGGCCAACGTCCTGACTTTC. Protein: CSAKSSGAGANVLTF. The chain recombines TRBV29-1 with TRBJ2-6; a weak D match, TRBD1 (6 bases). The CDR3 is 15 residues long. Trimming took 7 bases from V and 4 from J, leaving 17 bases between them. Germline V gives CDR1 SQVTM, CDR2 ANQGSEA.

This chain connects TRBV10-3 to TRBJ1-2; 10 positions agree with TRBD1. The germline CDR1 and CDR2 sequences are ENHRY and SYGVKD. V trimming: 7 bases; J trimming: 2 bases; junction bases outside the gene matches: 10. The CDR3 contains 16 residues. For the CDR3, the DNA is TGTGCCATCAAAGAGGGGACAGGGGTTGGAAACTATGGCTACACCTTC. As protein: CAIKEGTGVGNYGYTF.

The chain couples TRBV7-8 to TRBJ1-2; D is perhaps TRBD1 (6 bases). Per the germline V gene, CDR1 is SGHVS and CDR2 is FQNEAQ. V dropped 1 base and J dropped 3 bases, with 12 bases sitting between them. CDR3 length equals 15 residues. CDR3 amino acids: CASSLDRAAHYGYTF. The CDR3 DNA reads as TGTGCCAGCAGCTTAGACAGGGCCGCTCACTATGGCTACACCTTC.

This clone has only one observation. The V call is TRBV7-6, the J call TRBJ1-4; D is uncertain. The CDR3 length is 13 residues. V dropped 2 bases and J dropped 5 bases, with 6 bases sitting between them. The germline gives CDR1 SGHVS, CDR2 FNYEAQ. The CDR3 protein is CASSLTSNEKLFF. In nucleotides, the CDR3 is TGTGCCAGCAGCTTAACTTCCAATGAAAAACTGTTTTTT.

This chain links TRBV18 with TRBJ2-7; 7 nucleotides match TRBD1. This CDR3 has 14 residues. CDR1 is KGHSH and CDR2 is LQKENI in the germline V gene. J gave up 3 bases and V 3 bases, and 5 bases lay outside the gene matches. The CDR3 region has the DNA TGTGCCAGCTCACCCCCCGGGACAGTCTACGAGCAGTACTTC. It is translated as CASSPPGTVYEQYF.

Notes on this clone: In this CDR3 the conserved last residue, phenylalanine or tryptophan, is missing, so a read error is likely. The DNA is left out, because the CDR3 cannot be placed on it with certainty; the CDR3 is given as TCRdb lists it. This chain links TRBV29-1 with TRBJ1-1. The CDR3 numbers 9 amino acids, ends counted. CDR1 and CDR2 from the germline V gene are SQVTM and ANQGSEA. The CDR3 loop is CSVHRGYFC.

This chain uses TRBV9 with TRBJ2-2, with 11 bases aligning to TRBD2. V lost 4 bases to trimming and J lost 5 bases; unmatched junction nucleotides: 13. This CDR3 has 18 amino acids. Germline CDR1 SGDLS, CDR2 YYNGEE. CDR3 loop: CASSPSRLAGGGTGELFF. CDR3 bases: TGTGCCAGCAGCCCCTCCCGGCTAGCGGGGGGCGGGACCGGGGAGCTGTTTTTT.

The rearrangement uses TRBV30 and TRBJ2-7; perhaps TRBD1 as D (5 bases). Germline V gene sequence: CDR1 GTSNPN, CDR2 SVGIG (reference sequence). Trimming removed 2 bases at V and 2 bases at J, with 10 bases between. The CDR3 extends over 13 amino acids. Here the CDR3 DNA reads TGTGCCTGGAGTAAGGGGCGCCCCTACGAGCAGTACTTC. This codes for CAWSKGRPYEQYF.

This clone was counted a single time. This sequence joins TRBV2 and TRBJ2-2; D call uncertain. The germline gives CDR1 SNHLY, CDR2 FYNNEI. Between the trimmed V and J ends, which lost 4 bases and 3 bases, there was a span of 6 bases. The CDR3 consists of 13 residues. In nucleotides, the CDR3 is TGTGCCAGCAGTGTCACAGACACCGGGGAGCTGTTTTTT. It translates to CASSVTDTGELFF.

A single count supports this clone. The rearrangement uses TRBV7-3 and TRBJ1-1; D is possibly TRBD1 (5 bases). The V gene lost 5 bases and the J gene lost 4 bases, with 14 bases spanning the gap. Germline V lookup: CDR1 SGHTA, CDR2 FQGTGA. The CDR3 has 14 amino acids. The CDR3 DNA follows: TGTGCCAGCAGCGCCCAGGGAGGGATCACTGAAGCTTTCTTT. Amino acid sequence: CASSAQGGITEAFF.

The chain joins TRBV18 to TRBJ2-1; 9 bases are a match to TRBD2. Germline values: CDR1 KGHSH, CDR2 LQKENI. Trimming removed 6 bases from V and 5 bases from J; junction bases left unmatched: 5. This CDR3 region has 14 residues. CDR3 in amino acids: CASSQTSGNNEQFF. CDR3 DNA sequence: TGTGCCAGCTCGCAGACTAGCGGTAACAATGAGCAGTTCTTC.

The gene calls are TRBV18 and TRBJ1-5, with 8 bases fitting TRBD2. The better agreement between TRBJ2-3 and the DNA end casts doubt on the J call. The CDR3 runs 12 residues. The germline V gene has CDR1 KGHSH and CDR2 LQKENI. The chain's CDR3 is CASSPRGGTQYF. In nucleotides, the CDR3 is TGTGCCAGCTCACCCCGGGGGGGAACTCAGTATTTT.

This chain uses TRBV29-1 with TRBJ2-5, with 7 bases matching TRBD2. In germline, CDR1 is SQVTM, CDR2 ANQGSEA. The CDR3 runs to 12 residues. V trimming: 7 bases; J trimming: 2 bases; junction bases outside the gene matches: 4. The CDR3 sequence: CSGVAGQETQYF. The CDR3 DNA reads TGCAGCGGGGTAGCGGGTCAAGAGACCCAGTACTTC. Full variable domain (outside the CDR3, taken from reference TRBV29-1 and TRBJ2-5): SAVISQKPSRDICQRGTSLTIQCQVDSQVTMMFWYRQQPGQSLTLIATANQGSEATYESGFVIDKFPISRPNLTFSTLTVSNMSPEDSSIYLCSGVAGQETQYFGPGTRLLVL.

The V gene is TRBV5-4, the J gene TRBJ2-7; perhaps TRBD2 as D (7 bases). V was pared by 6 bases and J by 2 bases, with 15 bases between. This CDR3 region has 14 residues. From germline, CDR1 is SGHNT and CDR2 YYREEE (reference sequence). The CDR3 DNA is TGTGCCAGCACCACCGGGGGGCAGACCTACGAGCAGTACTTC. This gives the protein CASTTGGQTYEQYF.

This clone is categorized as medium-sized. This rearrangement joins TRBV5-4 to TRBJ2-7, with 16 bases matching TRBD2. Germline V gives CDR1 SGHNT, CDR2 YYREEE (reference sequence). The CDR3 is 17 amino acids. J was trimmed by 5 bases and V by 4 bases; bases with no gene match: 9. The CDR3: CASSATGLAGGFNEQYF. CDR3 nucleotide sequence: TGTGCCAGCAGCGCCACGGGACTAGCGGGGGGGTTCAACGAGCAGTACTTC.